This T cell receptor beta chain came from a study of T cell repertoires in cytomegalovirus infection. Regarding the study as a whole: Frequencies of public TCR beta families were cumulated, and this identified carriers of CMV plus the relevant HLA.

TCRdb recomputed calls from the reads with MiXCR, one row per CDR3 protein. The sample records 150,000 to 200,000 distinct CDR3 sequences, roughly a fifth being singletons. Germline CDR1 reads MNHEY; CDR2 reads SVGEGT. There are 17 residues in the CDR3. As for this clonotype: Antigen: not known. A junction boundary mismatches the germline segment, possibly from a read error.

This receptor was taken from a human donor in good health (CMV status not recorded). Some clones in this sample may be carry-over from other donors' samples. The sequenced sample was PBMCs. The chain uses TRBV6-2 or TRBV6-3 and TRBJ2-1, with 16 bases fitting TRBD2. The CDR3 region is CTSRPGGLAGGYNEQFF. DNA of the CDR3: TGTACCAGCAGGCCCGGGGGACTAGCGGGAGGGTACAATGAGCAGTTCTTC.